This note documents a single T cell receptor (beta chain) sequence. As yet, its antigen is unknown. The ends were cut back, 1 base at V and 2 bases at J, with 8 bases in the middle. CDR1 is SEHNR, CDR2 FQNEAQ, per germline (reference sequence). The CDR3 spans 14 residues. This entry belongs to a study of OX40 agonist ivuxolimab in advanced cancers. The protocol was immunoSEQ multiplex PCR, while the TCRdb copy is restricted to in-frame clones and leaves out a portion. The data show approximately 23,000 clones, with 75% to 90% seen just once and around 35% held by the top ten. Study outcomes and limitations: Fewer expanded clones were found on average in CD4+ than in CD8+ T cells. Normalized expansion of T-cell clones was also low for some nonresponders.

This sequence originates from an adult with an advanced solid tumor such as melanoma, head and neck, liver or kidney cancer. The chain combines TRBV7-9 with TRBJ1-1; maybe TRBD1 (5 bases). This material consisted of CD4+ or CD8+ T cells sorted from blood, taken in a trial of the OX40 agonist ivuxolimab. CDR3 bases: TGTGCCAGCAGCTTAGTACGGGGCAACACTGAAGCTTTCTTT. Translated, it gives CASSLVRGNTEAFF.